The 19 T cell receptor beta chains presented below share a single source sample, sequenced in a study of T cells in Graves' hyperthyroidism and ophthalmopathy. Authors of the study amplified TCR beta CDR3 regions from RNA transcripts. During a first-round RT-PCR of the TCR CDR3, the HTBI primer set was used. TCRdb processed the multiplex PCR reads anew with MiXCR; each CDR3 protein has one entry. The sample lists 100,000 to 130,000 distinct CDR3 sequences, approximately 15% occurring once. Material for sequencing was blood. These receptor sequences come from a woman between 50 and 59 years old with Graves' hyperthyroidism.

This clonotype was observed many times. This chain joins TRBV28 and TRBJ2-1; possibly TRBD1 or TRBD2 for D (6 bases each). Germline V gives CDR1 MDHEN, CDR2 SYDVKM. Trimming shortened V by 6 bases and J by 0 bases, and 12 bases separated the two germline ends. The CDR3 consists of 15 residues. The CDR3 loop is CASRQGGSSYNEQFF. In DNA form, the CDR3 reads TGTGCCAGCAGACAAGGGGGGAGCTCCTACAATGAGCAGTTCTTC.

There are many counts of this clonotype. The rearrangement joins TRBV9 to TRBJ1-1; possible D gene TRBD1, 5 bases. CDR1 SGDLS and CDR2 YYNGEE come from the germline V gene. The CDR3 extends over 12 amino acids. The V end was cut by 4 bases, the J end by 11 bases, with 15 bases between. CDR3 coding DNA: TGTGCCAGCAGCCCGGCCCGGGGGATTGCTTTCTTT. Protein sequence: CASSPARGIAFF.

This chain connects TRBV6-1 to TRBJ1-5, with a tentative D call TRBD1 (5 bases). The germline CDR1 and CDR2 sequences are MNHNS and SASEGT. V was clipped by 5 bases and J by 7 bases, with 15 bases between them. The CDR3 runs to 14 residues. The DNA for the CDR3 is TGTGCCAGCAGTCCCGTCAGGGTAGGCCAGCCCCAGCATTTT. It yields the protein CASSPVRVGQPQHF.

The chain has TRBV20-1 and TRBJ2-7, with 7 bases lining up with TRBD2. After removal of 0 bases from V and 2 bases from J, the junction contained 7 bases not matched to a gene. This CDR3 region has 15 residues. Germline CDR1 reads DFQATT; CDR2 reads SNEGSKA (reference sequence). The CDR3 protein is CSARDPISGTYEQYF. The CDR3 DNA sequence: TGCAGTGCTAGAGATCCCATAAGCGGGACCTACGAGCAGTACTTC.

This clonotype occurred many times. V is TRBV19 and J is TRBJ1-1; 7 bases align to TRBD1. After removal of 4 bases from V and 2 bases from J, the junction contained 4 bases not matched to a gene. Germline values: CDR1 LNHDA, CDR2 SQIVND (reference sequence). This CDR3 spans 14 amino acids. DNA for the CDR3: TGTGCCAGTAGTACAGGGACAGCAAACACTGAAGCTTTCTTT. This sequence encodes CASSTGTANTEAFF.

This clonotype showed up many times. The J gene is TRBJ2-7, the V gene TRBV30; the match to TRBD2 covers 7 bases. J lost 2 bases, V lost 3 bases, and 7 bases had no gene match. This CDR3 spans 14 amino acids. The germline V gene has CDR1 GTSNPN and CDR2 SVGIG (reference sequence). The CDR3 loop is CAWRESGIAYEQYF. The CDR3 DNA reads TGTGCCTGGAGAGAGAGCGGGATAGCCTACGAGCAGTACTTC. Complete variable domain (other parts from reference TRBV30 and TRBJ2-7): SQTIHQWPATLVQPVGSPLSLECTVEGTSNPNLYWYRQAAGRGLQLLFYSVGIGQISSEVPQNLSASRPQDRQFILSSKKLLLSDSGFYLCAWRESGIAYEQYFGPGTRLTVT.

In its sample, this clonotype was seen many times. The CDR3 coding sequence is TGTGCCAGTACCAAAAACCGAGGACAGGTCACTGAAGCTTTCTTT. Its translation: CASTKNRGQVTEAFF. The chain recombines TRBV19 with TRBJ1-1; 7 bases fit TRBD1. Germline CDR1 reads LNHDA; CDR2 reads SQIVND (reference sequence). V gave up 7 bases and J gave up 4 bases; unmatched junction bases: 12. The CDR3 runs 15 residues.

There are many counts of this clonotype. The V call is TRBV6-1, the J call TRBJ2-3, with 11 bases matching TRBD2. V lost 5 bases, J lost 2 bases, and 15 bases stayed unmatched. The CDR3 covers 19 residues. Germline V gene data show CDR1 as MNHNS and CDR2 as SASEGT. Here the CDR3 reads CASSQKRRLAGSSTDTQYF. The CDR3 coding sequence is TGTGCCAGCAGTCAAAAGAGGAGACTAGCGGGAAGTTCCACAGATACGCAGTATTTT.

The V and J genes are TRBV12-3 or TRBV12-4 and TRBJ1-1, with 7 positions matching TRBD1. Trimming cost V 5 bases and J 6 bases; bases outside gene matches: 6. The CDR3 runs to 13 residues. The CDR3 nucleotides are TGTGCCAGCAGTCTTAACAGGGGCCCTGAAGCTTTCTTT. Its translation: CASSLNRGPEAFF.

The chain recombines TRBV6-6 with TRBJ2-3, with no clear D. The CDR3 length is 13 residues. In germline, CDR1 is MNHNY, CDR2 SVGAGI (reference sequence). Trimming removed 1 base at V and 6 bases at J, with 8 bases between. The CDR3 coding sequence is TGTGCCAGCAGTTACTACGTCTCCGATACGCAGTATTTT. This encodes CASSYYVSDTQYF.

The genes are TRBV29-1 and TRBJ2-1; 13 bases are a match to TRBD2. V dropped 3 bases and J dropped 5; count of bases not matched to a gene: 7. From germline, CDR1 is SQVTM and CDR2 ANQGSEA. The CDR3 consists of 16 residues. The CDR3 here is CSVDPGLAGADNEQFF. CDR3 sequence (DNA): TGCAGCGTTGACCCCGGACTAGCGGGAGCCGACAATGAGCAGTTCTTC.

This clonotype was found many times. This chain connects TRBV2 to TRBJ2-5, with D possibly being TRBD1 (6 bases). Germline lookup yields CDR1 SNHLY and CDR2 FYNNEI. The CDR3 spans 12 residues. Trimming took off 11 bases at V and 2 bases at J, with 12 bases between the two ends. This chain's CDR3 is CAGGQLQETQYF. CDR3 bases: TGTGCCGGAGGACAGCTTCAAGAGACCCAGTACTTC.

The sample holds many counts of this clonotype. V gene TRBV28 combines with J gene TRBJ1-5; TRBD1 agrees at 12 bases. Trimming removed 8 bases from V and 0 bases from J; junction bases left unmatched: 5. Germline V gene sequence: CDR1 MDHEN, CDR2 SYDVKM. This CDR3 is built from 16 residues. DNA of the CDR3: TGTGCCAGCCACGGGACAGGGGGCAATAGCAATCAGCCCCAGCATTTT. It encodes CASHGTGGNSNQPQHF. Supplemented by reference TRBV28 and TRBJ1-5, the full variable domain reads DVKVTQSSRYLVKRTGEKVFLECVQDMDHENMFWYRQDPGLGLRLIYFSYDVKMKEKGDIPEGYSVSREKKERFSLILESASTNQTSMYLCASHGTGGNSNQPQHFGDGTRLSIL.

This clonotype was found once. The chain has TRBV20-1 and TRBJ2-7, with TRBD1 matching over 9 bases. This CDR3 has 14 amino acids. Germline trimming cut 2 bases from V and 1 base from J; bases unmatched to any gene: 3. The germline V gene has CDR1 DFQATT and CDR2 SNEGSKA (reference sequence). CDR3 DNA: TGCAGTGCTAGACCACAGGGGGCGTCCTACGAGCAGTACTTC. Encoded protein: CSARPQGASYEQYF.

This clonotype was seen at least ten times. This chain joins TRBV11-1 and TRBJ1-1; no definite D call. The ends were cut back, 5 bases at V and 0 bases at J, with 13 bases in the middle. The CDR3 is made up of 15 amino acids. CDR1 is SGHAT, CDR2 FQDESV, per germline (reference sequence). CDR3 loop: CASSPPSGVNTEAFF. CDR3 DNA: TGTGCCAGCAGCCCCCCTTCTGGCGTGAACACTGAAGCTTTCTTT.

This clonotype has ten or more counts. This sequence joins TRBV6-1 and TRBJ1-2; D is possibly TRBD1 (6 bases). The CDR3 contains 14 residues. Between the trimmed V and J ends, which lost 5 bases and 2 bases, there was a span of 12 bases. Per germline, CDR1 MNHNS and CDR2 SASEGT. The DNA of the CDR3 is TGTGCCAGCAGTAGAAAAGACAGGAACTATGGCTACACCTTC. The encoded protein is CASSRKDRNYGYTF.

This clonotype has a count of ten or more. J is TRBJ2-7 and V is TRBV28; 12 nucleotides agree with TRBD2. Germline lookup yields CDR1 MDHEN and CDR2 SYDVKM. Unmatched junction bases numbered 7, after V lost 3 bases and J lost 7 bases. This CDR3 comprises 15 residues. The CDR3 region is CASSLSTSGGGEQYV. The CDR3 DNA is TGTGCCAGCAGTTTGTCGACTAGCGGGGGTGGGGAGCAGTACGTC.

This clonotype showed up many times. The chain combines TRBV30 with TRBJ1-1; D perhaps matches TRBD1 (6 bases). Germline lookup yields CDR1 GTSNPN and CDR2 SVGIG (reference sequence). The ends were cut back, 5 bases at V and 5 bases at J, with 9 bases in the middle. The CDR3 consists of 11 residues. The CDR3 nucleotides are TGTGCCTGGGGAGGGGGGACTGAAGCTTTCTTT. Translated, it gives CAWGGGTEAFF.

This clonotype was seen a few times. The genes are TRBV5-6 and TRBJ2-5; D is ambiguous. CDR3 length: 12 residues. V was pared by 3 bases and J by 5 bases, with 8 bases between. Per the germline V gene, CDR1 is SGHDT and CDR2 is YYEEEE. As DNA, the CDR3 is TGTGCCAGCAGCTCTGTCTTCGAGACCCAGTACTTC. Translation: CASSSVFETQYF.